What follows are 21 T cell receptor beta chains derived from one specimen sequenced in a study of cytomegalovirus exposure and HLA in healthy donors. PCR primers comprised 60 Vbeta and 13 Jbeta primers. The data were produced by immunoSEQ multiplex PCR, yet TCRdb's version contains in-frame clones alone and is incomplete. The sample has about 140,000 clones, 70% to 85% seen once; the top ten hold 5% to 8.5%. Sequencing was carried out using PBMCs. Source of these receptors: a man aged 40-49 years in good health and CMV-seropositive.

The rearrangement links TRBV6-1 to TRBJ1-1, with D possibly TRBD1 on 6 matching bases. The germline V gene has CDR1 MNHNS and CDR2 SASEGT. CDR3 length: 15 amino acids. Trimming removed 0 bases from V and 2 bases from J, with 10 bases in between. CDR3 amino acids: CASSEAARGNTEAFF. For the CDR3, the DNA is TGTGCCAGCAGTGAAGCTGCCAGGGGTAACACTGAAGCTTTCTTT.

This chain uses TRBV19 with TRBJ1-2; 8 bases are a match to TRBD1. This CDR3 has 13 residues. Germline assignment: CDR1 LNHDA and CDR2 SQIVND (reference sequence). J was trimmed by 6 bases and V by 4 bases; bases with no gene match: 4. The CDR3 is CASSTDRGHGYTF. The CDR3 DNA follows: TGTGCCAGTAGTACCGACAGGGGCCATGGCTACACCTTC.

V and J are TRBV6-5 and TRBJ2-5; TRBD2 might be the D (6 bases). Germline V gene data show CDR1 as MNHEY and CDR2 as SVGAGI. The CDR3 covers 15 residues. With 2 bases removed from V and 5 bases from J, the gap between germline ends came to 15 bases. The CDR3 region is CASSYDGGIGETQYF. The CDR3 nucleotides are TGTGCCAGCAGTTACGACGGGGGAATAGGGGAGACCCAGTACTTC.

V gene TRBV11-2 combines with J gene TRBJ2-1; D is undetermined. V lost 5 bases to trimming and J lost 4 bases, with 18 bases between them. The CDR3 has 16 amino acids. CDR1 and CDR2 (germline): SGHAT, FQNNGV. DNA for the CDR3: TGTGCCAGCAGCCTATCACCGGGTCACCCATACAATGAGCAGTTCTTC. Its protein product is CASSLSPGHPYNEQFF. The complete variable domain, with remaining parts taken from reference TRBV11-2 and TRBJ2-1, reads EAGVAQSPRYKIIEKRQSVAFWCNPISGHATLYWYQQILGQGPKLLIQFQNNGVVDDSQLPKDRFSAERLKGVDSTLKIQPAKLEDSAVYLCASSLSPGHPYNEQFFGPGTRLTVL.

The rearrangement links TRBV7-3 to TRBJ1-1; D may be TRBD1 (6 bases). The ends were cut back, 5 bases at V and 7 bases at J, with 20 bases in the middle. Germline-derived CDR1 and CDR2 are SGHTA and FQGTGA. This CDR3 is 15 amino acids long. CDR3 in amino acids: CASSEGTTKADEAFF. As DNA, the CDR3 is TGTGCCAGCAGCGAGGGGACAACAAAAGCGGATGAAGCTTTCTTT. The full variable domain, completed using reference TRBV7-3 and TRBJ1-1, is GAGVSQTPSNKVTEKGKYVELRCDPISGHTALYWYRQSLGQGPEFLIYFQGTGAADDSGLPNDRFFAVRPEGSVSTLKIQRTERGDSAVYLCASSEGTTKADEAFFGQGTRLTVV.

In the case of this clone: Its ends do not fully match the called genes, so a read error is possible. This chain connects TRBV6-1 to TRBJ1-5, with 10 positions matching TRBD1. Germline CDR1 is MNHNS and CDR2 is SASEGT. This CDR3 is built from 14 residues. The CDR3 reads CASSPTGGNQPQHF. The CDR3 region has the DNA TGTGCCAGCAGCCCGACAGGGGGCAACCAGCCCCAGCATTTT.

The J gene is TRBJ2-5, the V gene TRBV5-1; 10 nucleotides match TRBD2. V shed 4 bases, J shed 4 bases, and the junction held 10 bases outside the gene matches. The CDR3 has 16 residues. Per germline, CDR1 SGHRS and CDR2 YFSETQ. The CDR3 is CASSPGLAAGTETQYF. The CDR3 coding sequence is TGCGCCAGCAGCCCAGGACTAGCGGCAGGGACAGAGACCCAGTACTTC.

The chain joins TRBV29-1 to TRBJ2-1, with a possible D match to TRBD1 (6 bases). The CDR3 is 16 amino acids. Germline V gene lookup returns CDR1 SQVTM and CDR2 ANQGSEA. The V end was cut by 2 bases, the J end by 3 bases, with 17 bases between. CDR3 sequence reads: CSVEWLDRPHYNEQFF. CDR3 sequence (DNA): TGCAGCGTTGAATGGCTCGACAGGCCACACTACAATGAGCAGTTCTTC.

The chain has TRBV4-1 and TRBJ2-1; TRBD2 matches at 8 bases. The CDR3 is 17 amino acids. Trimming at V came to 0 bases and at J to 0 bases, leaving 4 bases not matched to a gene. Germline V gene sequence: CDR1 MGHRA, CDR2 YSYEKL. CDR3: CASSQDGRARSYNEQFF. CDR3 in DNA: TGCGCCAGCAGCCAAGACGGGAGGGCCCGCTCCTACAATGAGCAGTTCTTC.

This chain joins TRBV5-4 and TRBJ1-2; D is perhaps TRBD1 (5 bases). The CDR3 runs 15 residues. Germline assignment: CDR1 SGHNT and CDR2 YYREEE (reference sequence). Trimming took off 4 bases at V and 2 bases at J, with 15 bases between the two ends. CDR3 DNA sequence: TGTGCCAGCAGCCCGACAGCTCCCTTAAACTATGGCTACACCTTC. It specifies CASSPTAPLNYGYTF. The full variable domain, rest sourced from reference TRBV5-4 and TRBJ1-2, is ETGVTQSPTHLIKTRGQQVTLRCSSQSGHNTVSWYQQALGQGPQFIFQYYREEENGRGNFPPRFSGLQFPNYSSELNVNALELDDSALYLCASSPTAPLNYGYTFGSGTRLTVV.

The chain couples TRBV5-6 to TRBJ2-7; TRBD2 matches at 8 bases. This CDR3 is built from 12 residues. In germline, CDR1 is SGHDT, CDR2 YYEEEE. J lost 6 bases, V lost 4 bases, and 3 bases had no gene match. The CDR3 DNA is TGTGCCAGCAGCGCTACTAGCGGCGAGCAGTACTTC. Protein product: CASSATSGEQYF.

The V call is TRBV15, the J call TRBJ2-1, with 10 bases aligning to TRBD2. Per the germline V gene, CDR1 is LNHNV and CDR2 is YYDKDF (reference sequence). Trimming at V came to 0 bases and at J to 6 bases, leaving 5 bases not matched to a gene. The CDR3 contains 16 residues. CDR3 residues: CATSRDQGTSVNEQFF. CDR3 nucleotides: TGTGCCACCAGCAGAGATCAAGGGACTAGCGTCAATGAGCAGTTCTTC.

The rearrangement links TRBV7-9 to TRBJ2-2; 9 bases agree with TRBD2. CDR3 length equals 17 residues. CDR1 and CDR2 (germline): SEHNR, FQNEAQ (reference sequence). V was pared by 8 bases and J by 7 bases, with 17 bases of the junction left unmatched. CDR3 residues: CASPPHGVAGEHGELFF. CDR3 in DNA: TGTGCCAGCCCTCCTCATGGTGTAGCGGGAGAGCACGGGGAGCTGTTTTTT.

The chain is built from TRBV29-1 and TRBJ1-1; D unclear. V lost 0 bases and J 1 base, leaving 3 bases between the germline ends. The V gene's germline CDR1 is SQVTM and CDR2 ANQGSEA. The CDR3 runs 12 residues. In nucleotides, the CDR3 is TGCAGCGTTGAAGAGGCGAACACTGAAGCTTTCTTT. This translates into CSVEEANTEAFF.

The chain carries TRBV7-3 and TRBJ2-6, with a tentative D call TRBD1 (6 bases). The V gene lost 5 bases and the J gene lost 0 bases, with 17 bases spanning the gap. The germline gives CDR1 SGHTA, CDR2 FQGTGA. This CDR3 has 18 amino acids. CDR3: CASSPHRVESSGANVLTF. CDR3 DNA: TGTGCCAGCAGCCCCCACAGGGTGGAGAGCTCTGGGGCCAACGTCCTGACTTTC.

The chain carries TRBV19 and TRBJ2-1; the D gene is possibly TRBD2 (5 bases). CDR1 is LNHDA and CDR2 is SQIVND in the germline V gene (reference sequence). V was pared by 3 bases and J by 8 bases, with 14 bases between. This CDR3 region has 14 residues. The CDR3 is CASSIRGFLDEQFF. CDR3 DNA sequence: TGTGCCAGTAGTATCCGGGGATTCTTGGATGAGCAGTTCTTC.

The CDR3 DNA sequence: TGTGCCAGCAGTGTCCCGGGACTAGCGGGAGGGCCTGACGAGCAGTACTTC. This translates into CASSVPGLAGGPDEQYF. The gene calls are TRBV28 and TRBJ2-7; the match to TRBD2 covers 16 bases. The CDR3 is 17 residues long. V trimming: 5 bases; J trimming: 5 bases; junction bases outside the gene matches: 9. The germline gives CDR1 MDHEN, CDR2 SYDVKM.

The gene calls are TRBV28 and TRBJ2-7; the match to TRBD2 covers 10 bases. CDR3 length: 16 amino acids. Trimming at V came to 5 bases and at J to 0 bases, leaving 7 bases not matched to a gene. Germline CDR1 and CDR2: MDHEN and SYDVKM. The CDR3 nucleotides are TGTGCCAGCAGTCCCGGAGGACTAGCGGACTCCTACGAGCAGTACTTC. It encodes CASSPGGLADSYEQYF.

The rearrangement joins TRBV7-6 to TRBJ1-3, with D tentatively TRBD1 (5 bases). Germline V CDR1 and CDR2: SGHVS, FNYEAQ. The CDR3 totals 15 residues. V was trimmed by 3 bases and J by 0 bases, leaving 9 bases between them. The CDR3 spells CASSLGRSSGNTIYF. The CDR3 DNA is TGTGCCAGCAGCTTGGGGCGGAGCTCTGGAAACACCATATATTTT.

The J gene is TRBJ2-1, the V gene TRBV6-5; TRBD2 matches at 7 bases. The CDR3 covers 14 residues. The ends lost 2 bases at V and 5 bases at J; junction bases unmatched: 3. Germline V CDR1 and CDR2: MNHEY, SVGAGI. The CDR3 sequence is CASSYGRAHNEQFF. In DNA, the CDR3 is TGTGCCAGCAGTTACGGGAGGGCCCACAATGAGCAGTTCTTC.

The chain is built from TRBV11-3 and TRBJ2-6, with 10 positions matching TRBD1. Germline CDR1 SGHNT, CDR2 YENEEA. V trimming: 5 bases; J trimming: 0 bases; junction bases outside the gene matches: 7. This CDR3 has 18 residues. The CDR3 spells CASSPGQGKNSGANVLTF. Written as DNA, the CDR3 is TGTGCCAGCAGCCCGGGACAGGGGAAAAACTCTGGGGCCAACGTCCTGACTTTC. The full variable domain, its missing parts supplied by reference TRBV11-3 and TRBJ2-6, is EAGVVQSPRYKIIEKKQPVAFWCNPISGHNTLYWYLQNLGQGPELLIRYENEEAVDDSQLPKDRFSAERLKGVDSTLKIQPAELGDSAVYLCASSPGQGKNSGANVLTFGAGSRLTVL.